This T cell receptor beta chain was identified in a study of T cell repertoires in cytomegalovirus infection. Trimming stripped 11 bases from V and 0 bases from J, with 11 bases between. This CDR3 contains 12 residues. Germline CDR1 SEHNR, CDR2 FQNEAQ (reference sequence). This clonotype came up many times. Each CDR3 protein is one row after TCRdb ran MiXCR on the reads. Of about 400,000 distinct CDR3 sequences in the sample, less than 20% are singletons; the top ten hold approximately 8%. Sequenced sample: PBMCs. The TCR sequence derives from a human donor in good health (CMV status not recorded). Some clones in this sample may be carry-over from other donors' samples. The chain uses TRBV7-9 and TRBJ2-7; possible D gene TRBD1, 6 bases. In nucleotides, the CDR3 is TGTGCCGGTGGGACAAACTCCTACGAGCAGTACTTC. Amino acids: CAGGTNSYEQYF.